This T cell receptor (beta chain) was found in a study of blood T cell repertoires in COVID-19. Whole-study context: Acute and convalescent COVID-19 samples came from the United States, Italy and Spain. In each case, the material was cDNA or gDNA derived from T cells, B-cell-depleted T cells, or PBMCs.

Study processing details: Nucleated cell number was recorded as an estimate derived from reference gene primer amplification. Assay: immunoSEQ multiplex PCR; the TCRdb copy retains only in-frame clones and omits some. The DNA gave D and trimming, while V, J and clone size come from that table. The sample gives approximately 160,000 clones, roughly four fifths of which show up once; approximately 19% is in the top ten. A single count supports this clone. Per the germline V gene, CDR1 is SGHDT and CDR2 is YYEEEE. V was clipped by 4 bases and J by 3 bases, with 14 bases between them. The CDR3 loop spans 16 amino acids.

J is TRBJ1-6 and V is TRBV5-6; D ambiguous. What was sequenced was peripheral blood. The clonotype comes from a woman aged 80 or over with acute or convalescent COVID-19. The CDR3 reads CASSRRNLGYNSPLHF. The CDR3, as DNA: TGTGCCAGCAGCCGACGGAACCTAGGCTATAATTCACCCCTCCACTTT.